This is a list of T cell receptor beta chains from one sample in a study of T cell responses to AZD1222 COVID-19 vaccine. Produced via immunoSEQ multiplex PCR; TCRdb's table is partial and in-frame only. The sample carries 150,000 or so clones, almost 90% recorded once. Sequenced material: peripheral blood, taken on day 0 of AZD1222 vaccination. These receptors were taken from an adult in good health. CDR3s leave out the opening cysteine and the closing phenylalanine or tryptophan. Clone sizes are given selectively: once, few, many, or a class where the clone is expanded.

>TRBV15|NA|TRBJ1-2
ATSRDRGQNYGYT
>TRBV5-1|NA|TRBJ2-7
ASSLGGPYEQY
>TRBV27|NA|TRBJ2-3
ASSLRLAGGRDTQY
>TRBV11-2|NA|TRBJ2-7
ASSTPTGLNRFEQY
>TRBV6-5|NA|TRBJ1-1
ASSATGGEAF
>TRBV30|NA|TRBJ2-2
AWSFRSGFLDTGELF
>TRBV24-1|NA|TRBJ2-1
ATSDFNEQF
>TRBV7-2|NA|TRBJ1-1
ASSQYRGTEAF
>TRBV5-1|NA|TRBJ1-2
ASSSDPYGYT
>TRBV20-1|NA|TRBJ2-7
SAFGQGEQY
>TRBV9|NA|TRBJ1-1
ASSVVSEGAKAF
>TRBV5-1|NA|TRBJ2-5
ASSPGGPGGTQY
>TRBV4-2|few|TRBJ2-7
ASSQSLAEVYEQY
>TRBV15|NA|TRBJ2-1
ATSRDPGTGDYEQF
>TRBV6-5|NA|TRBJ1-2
ASSYGTGVNGYT
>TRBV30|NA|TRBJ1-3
AWSVRKTGNTIY
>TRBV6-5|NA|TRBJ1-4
ASTPAGGREKLF
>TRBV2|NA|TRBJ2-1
ASNPGYNEQF
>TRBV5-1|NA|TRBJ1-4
ASSLGGNANEKLF
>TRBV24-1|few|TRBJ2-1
ATSETEVSGSVYNEQF
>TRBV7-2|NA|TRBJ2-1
ASRKRGGSYNEQF
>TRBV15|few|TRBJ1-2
ATSRVWGDYGYT